The 27 T cell receptor beta chains listed next were all sequenced from one sample in a study of blood T cell repertoires in COVID-19. Clones were read by immunoSEQ multiplex PCR, and TCRdb kept only the in-frame ones, dropping some. The profile covers over 65,000 clones, with 87% appearing a single time and approximately 1% taken by the ten largest. The specimen was peripheral blood. The source of these receptors is a human donor in a cohort sampled during active COVID-19.

V usage is TRBV2 and J usage is TRBJ1-1; 9 nucleotides line up with TRBD1. CDR3 length: 14 residues. Germline CDR1 SNHLY, CDR2 FYNNEI. Trimming removed 5 bases from V and 2 bases from J; junction bases left unmatched: 3. CDR3 residues: CASSLGQGNTEAFF. The CDR3 bases are TGTGCCAGCAGTTTGGGACAGGGAAACACTGAAGCTTTCTTT.

This chain uses TRBV28 with TRBJ2-7, with 10 nucleotides matching TRBD1. J was trimmed by 3 bases and V by 5 bases; bases with no gene match: 10. Germline lookup yields CDR1 MDHEN and CDR2 SYDVKM. This CDR3 region has 16 residues. CDR3 protein: CASSPLPGTGVYEQYF. CDR3 in DNA: TGTGCCAGCAGTCCGCTCCCCGGGACAGGGGTCTACGAGCAGTACTTC.

This sequence joins TRBV3-1 (or the pseudogene TRBV3-2) and TRBJ1-2, with D perhaps matching TRBD1 (6 bases). Trimming took off 5 bases at V and 3 bases at J, with 13 bases between the two ends. Germline-derived CDR1 and CDR2 are LGHDT and YNNKEL (reference sequence). The CDR3 extends over 14 amino acids. In nucleotides, the CDR3 is TGTGCCAGCAGCGCTCCGGGACATTACTATGGCTACACCTTC. Translating it yields CASSAPGHYYGYTF.

The rearrangement joins TRBV24-1 to TRBJ2-2; D is unresolved. Germline CDR1 is KGHDR and CDR2 is SFDVKD. V shed 1 base and J shed 2 bases, with 16 bases lying between them. The CDR3 loop spans 18 amino acids. Written as DNA, the CDR3 is TGTGCCACCAGTGATTTTATCGCAGGTACACGAAACACCGGGGAGCTGTTTTTT. Its protein product is CATSDFIAGTRNTGELFF.

The V gene is TRBV18, the J gene TRBJ2-7; 7 positions match TRBD1. CDR3 length: 16 residues. V lost 0 bases to trimming and J lost 2 bases; unmatched junction nucleotides: 7. The V gene's germline CDR1 is KGHSH and CDR2 LQKENI. CDR3: CASSPPGQFIPYEQYF. Here the CDR3 DNA reads TGTGCCAGCTCACCACCGGGACAGTTTATCCCCTACGAGCAGTACTTC.

The rearrangement joins TRBV6-5 to TRBJ2-2; no definite D call. V was trimmed by 7 bases and J by 1 base, leaving 10 bases between them. This CDR3 region has 14 residues. The germline V gene has CDR1 MNHEY and CDR2 SVGAGI. The CDR3 loop is CASTLRRNTGELFF. CDR3 nucleotides: TGTGCCAGCACCCTGAGGCGGAACACCGGGGAGCTGTTTTTT.

The rearrangement uses TRBV2 and TRBJ2-1, with 7 bases fitting TRBD1. CDR1 SNHLY and CDR2 FYNNEI come from the germline V gene. This CDR3 has 15 amino acids. The trim removed 2 bases at V and 6 bases at J, leaving 7 bases unmatched. CDR3 DNA: TGTGCCAGCAGTGAAAGACAGGGATTCGGCAATGAGCAGTTCTTC. Protein: CASSERQGFGNEQFF.

The chain is built from TRBV18 and TRBJ1-4, with D unresolved. Germline V gene sequence: CDR1 KGHSH, CDR2 LQKENI. Trimming took 3 bases from V and 0 from J, leaving 5 bases between them. The length of the CDR3 is 14 residues. The CDR3 spells CASSPKTTNEKLFF. The CDR3 DNA reads TGTGCCAGCTCACCCAAAACAACTAATGAAAAACTGTTTTTT.

CDR3 sequence: CASSYSTGSGYGYTF. The CDR3 region has the DNA TGTGCCAGCAGTTACTCGACTGGGTCTGGCTATGGCTACACCTTC. V is TRBV6-5 and J is TRBJ1-2; D ambiguous. The germline V and J ends were trimmed by 0 bases and 4 bases, with 12 bases remaining between them. This CDR3 spans 15 amino acids. Germline CDR1 is MNHEY and CDR2 is SVGAGI.

This chain connects TRBV11-2 to TRBJ1-1, with D possibly TRBD1 on 6 matching bases. This CDR3 comprises 13 residues. V lost 7 bases and J 6 bases, leaving 15 bases between the germline ends. Germline CDR1 reads SGHAT; CDR2 reads FQNNGV. In DNA, the CDR3 is TGTGCCAGCACCCGAACCACAGGGTCTGAAGCTTTCTTT. Protein product: CASTRTTGSEAFF.

This sequence joins TRBV4-2 and TRBJ1-2, with 11 bases that match TRBD1. Unmatched junction bases numbered 3, after V lost 4 bases and J lost 2 bases. Germline-derived CDR1 and CDR2 are LGHNA and YNFKEQ. The CDR3 has 15 amino acids. CDR3 sequence reads: CASSPGQGANYGYTF. Here the CDR3 DNA reads TGTGCCAGCAGCCCTGGACAGGGGGCGAACTATGGCTACACCTTC.

The chain links TRBV3-1 (or the pseudogene TRBV3-2) to TRBJ2-5, with a weak D call TRBD1 (5 bases). V was cut by 5 bases and J by 1 base, with 8 bases left in between. Germline assignment: CDR1 LGHDT and CDR2 YNNKEL (reference sequence). The CDR3 has 13 residues. Here the CDR3 DNA reads TGTGCCAGCAGCAGGGGATCCCAAGAGACCCAGTACTTC. This encodes CASSRGSQETQYF.

This clone was counted once. V and J are TRBV29-1 and TRBJ1-1; D may be TRBD1 (6 bases). The germline CDR1 and CDR2 sequences are SQVTM and ANQGSEA. Trimming took off 6 bases at V and 10 bases at J, with 12 bases between the two ends. CDR3 size: 10 residues. The CDR3 loop reads CSVAGGAAFF. CDR3 coding DNA: TGCAGCGTCGCTGGGGGGGCAGCTTTCTTT.

This clone came up a few times. The chain combines TRBV21-1 with TRBJ2-3; the table's D call, TRBD2, was not checked against the DNA. TRBV21-1 is marked as a pseudogene. The CDR3 contains 18 residues. In nucleotides, the CDR3 is TGTGCCAGCAGCAAACCCCAGGGGGCGGGAGGGAGCACAGATACGCAGTATTTT. Protein sequence: CASSKPQGAGGSTDTQYF.

The CDR3 DNA reads TGTGCCAGCAGTGAGCGGGAGAAGGGGACCCAGTACTTC. This sequence encodes CASSEREKGTQYF. The chain joins TRBV2 to TRBJ2-5; 7 bases line up with TRBD2. Per the germline V gene, CDR1 is SNHLY and CDR2 is FYNNEI. The CDR3 loop spans 13 amino acids. With 3 bases clipped from V and 7 bases from J, the junction kept 5 bases outside the gene matches.

This clone was recorded a few times. The chain uses TRBV20-1 and TRBJ2-1; 10 bases map to TRBD2. The V gene end was trimmed by 3 bases and the J gene end by 10 bases; junction bases not matched to a gene: 12. This CDR3 is 15 amino acids long. Germline V CDR1 and CDR2: DFQATT, SNEGSKA (reference sequence). This CDR3 is CSASRLAGTYTEQFF. In nucleotides, the CDR3 is TGCAGTGCTAGTCGACTAGCGGGCACATACACCGAGCAGTTCTTC.

The chain has TRBV14 and TRBJ2-3, with D perhaps matching TRBD1 (5 bases). Germline lookup yields CDR1 SGHDN and CDR2 FVKESK. The CDR3 contains 14 residues. V lost 1 base, J lost 3 bases, and 8 bases lay in between. The CDR3 is CASSQVRQTDTQYF. As DNA, the CDR3 is TGTGCCAGCAGCCAAGTAAGACAGACAGATACGCAGTATTTT.

The chain uses TRBV3-1 (or the pseudogene TRBV3-2) and TRBJ1-2, with 9 bases that match TRBD1. The CDR3 consists of 15 residues. Germline V gene lookup returns CDR1 LGHDT and CDR2 YNNKEL (reference sequence). The V and J ends lost 4 bases and 4 bases, in that order; junction bases with no gene match: 7. The CDR3 sequence: CASSLQGTGSYGYTF. The DNA of the CDR3 is TGTGCCAGCAGCCTCCAGGGGACAGGGTCCTATGGCTACACCTTC.

The genes are TRBV2 and TRBJ2-1; 11 bases align to TRBD2. V lost 4 bases, J lost 13 bases, and 3 bases stayed unmatched. This CDR3 spans 12 amino acids. Germline lookup yields CDR1 SNHLY and CDR2 FYNNEI. CDR3 DNA: TGTGCCAGCAGTGTACTAGCGGGAGACCAGTTCTTC. Its translation: CASSVLAGDQFF.

The V gene is TRBV4-1, the J gene TRBJ2-3; tentative D call: TRBD2 (6 bases). CDR3 length: 16 amino acids. The V gene's germline CDR1 is MGHRA and CDR2 YSYEKL. Trimming cost V 5 bases and J 6 bases, with 21 bases left between them. The CDR3 DNA reads TGCGCCAGCAGCTTCCGACTAGTCGGGAATATCGATACGCAGTATTTT. Amino acids: CASSFRLVGNIDTQYF.

This rearrangement joins TRBV7-9 to TRBJ2-7; 7 bases fit TRBD1. This CDR3 region has 13 residues. The V segment lost 6 bases and the J segment 5 bases; nucleotides outside the gene matches: 7. Germline V gene lookup returns CDR1 SEHNR and CDR2 FQNEAQ (reference sequence). CDR3 protein: CASSLTGANEQYF. CDR3 in DNA: TGTGCCAGCAGTCTTACAGGGGCCAACGAGCAGTACTTC.

The chain carries TRBV18 and TRBJ2-4, with 8 nucleotides matching TRBD2. The CDR3 length is 14 residues. Germline assignment: CDR1 KGHSH and CDR2 LQKENI. V lost 3 bases and J lost 5; bases outside the gene matches: 3. The CDR3 DNA reads TGTGCCAGCTCACCTAGCGGGACGGAAAACATTCAGTACTTC. It yields the protein CASSPSGTENIQYF.

The rearrangement uses TRBV6-5 and TRBJ2-1; D ambiguous. The CDR3 is 13 residues long. Trimming left V 4 bases short and J 0 bases short, with 4 bases between. The V gene's germline CDR1 is MNHEY and CDR2 SVGAGI. The CDR3 spells CASSSSSYNEQFF. CDR3 sequence (DNA): TGTGCCAGCAGTTCGAGCTCCTACAATGAGCAGTTCTTC.

J is TRBJ2-7 and V is TRBV5-4; 9 positions agree with TRBD1. Trimming cost V 4 bases and J 3 bases; bases outside gene matches: 8. This CDR3 is 15 amino acids long. Germline CDR1 SGHNT, CDR2 YYREEE (reference sequence). The CDR3 DNA follows: TGTGCCAGCAGCGGGGCCGGGACAGGGATCTACGAGCAGTACTTC. As protein: CASSGAGTGIYEQYF.

The chain uses TRBV7-3 and TRBJ1-1; TRBD1 agrees at 7 bases. Germline loops: CDR1 SGHTA, CDR2 FQGTGA. The CDR3 consists of 15 residues. V dropped 7 bases and J dropped 4; count of bases not matched to a gene: 12. CDR3 DNA: TGTGCCAGCACCCCCCAGGGGGGAGCGGGCACTGAAGCTTTCTTT. This gives the protein CASTPQGGAGTEAFF.

The rearrangement joins TRBV28 to TRBJ1-4, with D perhaps matching TRBD1 (5 bases). The CDR3 covers 14 residues. The germline V gene encodes CDR1 MDHEN and CDR2 SYDVKM. The V end was cut by 5 bases, the J end by 7 bases, with 14 bases between. The CDR3 region has the DNA TGTGCCAGCAGTCGGGGGGGGGACGGTGAAAAACTGTTTTTT. As protein: CASSRGGDGEKLFF. Looking up the rest from reference TRBV28 and TRBJ1-4 gives the full variable domain: DVKVTQSSRYLVKRTGEKVFLECVQDMDHENMFWYRQDPGLGLRLIYFSYDVKMKEKGDIPEGYSVSREKKERFSLILESASTNQTSMYLCASSRGGDGEKLFFGSGTQLSVL.

This chain uses TRBV6-5 with TRBJ2-7, with 8 bases lining up with TRBD1. The CDR3 spans 14 residues. The V segment lost 6 bases and the J segment 2 bases; nucleotides outside the gene matches: 6. Germline CDR1 MNHEY, CDR2 SVGAGI. In nucleotides, the CDR3 is TGTGCCAGCAGAGGACAGGGTGGGACCTACGAGCAGTACTTC. Translation: CASRGQGGTYEQYF.